Detailed here is one TCR beta chain. Its antigen remains unidentified. Base qualities are not provided; no much larger clone lies one nucleotide away. The data derive from a study of blood T cell repertoires in COVID-19 (dated by TCRdb to 2020 to 2021). A note on the overall study: Samples from collaborators originated in the United States, Italy and Spain and spanned both the acute and convalescent phases of COVID-19. The prospective study material was composed of cDNA or gDNA derived from T cells, B-cell-depleted T cells, or PBMCs. The dataset comprised deeply sampled blood TCRbeta repertoires from subjects exposed to, actively infected with, or recovered from COVID-19. The repertoires were released in a freely available public database intended as a resource for research on the immune response to SARS-CoV-2. Samples came from the ongoing ImmuneRACE study (first 160 participants) plus 1,254 subjects from 6 global collaborators. Nearly every sample came with metadata listing a de-identified subject ID, COVID-19 status, age in years and sex. HLA class I and class II types, where available, came from metadata supplied by the sample provider rather than from assay-based typing. Broad study findings and their caveats: The amount of clinical and demographic metadata varied by source and participant and was provided uncurated.

At one collaborating source in Seattle, patients were enrolled during active infection and were followed longitudinally through the course of disease. Each collaborating institution followed its own protocols to collect whole blood in K2EDTA tubes. Collaborator samples were shipped for TCRbeta analysis as frozen whole blood, isolated PBMCs, or DNA extracted from either sample type. Trimming removed 0 bases from V and 2 bases from J, leaving 10 bases between the germline ends. The CDR3 starts with the cysteine, ends with the phenylalanine, and has 15 residues. Kept here is only the CDR3 DNA, which spans 45 bases and is read in frame from base 1. The CDR1 and CDR2 encoded by the germline V gene are LGHNA and YSLEER. TCRbeta CDR3 regions were amplified from genomic DNA using the immunoSEQ Assay, a bias-controlled multiplex PCR. On the study's bioinformatics: Nucleated cell counts per sample were estimated from amplification of reference gene primers within the assay. To quantify the absolute abundance of each unique TCRbeta CDR3 rearrangement, sequence reads were collapsed and filtered. Productive Simpson clonality was computed per sample as the square root of Simpson's diversity index over productive rearrangements. TCRdb mirrors the immuneACCESS table, restricted to in-frame sequences. Some clones are absent from its copies; in checked studies, under half trace to an unresolved V gene, and the reason for the others is unknown. The V and J calls and clone size were taken over from that table, and D and trimming were inferred from the DNA. The sample table lists 150,000 to 250,000 clones, roughly three quarters of them with a count of one. The ten most abundant clones make up less than 7% of the sample.

Recombination connected TRBV4-3 to TRBJ1-2; confidence is insufficient to name the D gene. Sequencing used peripheral blood. The TCR comes from a middle-aged woman with COVID-19, enrolled during active disease. For the CDR3, the sequence is CASSQDNPVNYGYTF. The DNA is as follows: TGCGCCAGCAGCCAAGATAACCCGGTGAACTATGGCTACACCTTC.